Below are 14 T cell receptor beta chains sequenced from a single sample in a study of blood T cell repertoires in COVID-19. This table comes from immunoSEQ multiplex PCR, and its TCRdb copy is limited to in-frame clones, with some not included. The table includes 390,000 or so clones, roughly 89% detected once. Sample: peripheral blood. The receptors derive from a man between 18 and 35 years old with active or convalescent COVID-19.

The CDR3 DNA reads TGTGCCACCAGCAGAGTTTCGGGGGGCGTCTGGCCCCAGCATTTT. This codes for CATSRVSGGVWPQHF. The chain couples TRBV15 to TRBJ1-5, with TRBD1 as a possible D gene (6 bases). This CDR3 has 15 residues. The V gene lost 1 base and the J gene lost 9 bases, with 16 bases spanning the gap. Germline V CDR1 and CDR2: LNHNV, YYDKDF (reference sequence).

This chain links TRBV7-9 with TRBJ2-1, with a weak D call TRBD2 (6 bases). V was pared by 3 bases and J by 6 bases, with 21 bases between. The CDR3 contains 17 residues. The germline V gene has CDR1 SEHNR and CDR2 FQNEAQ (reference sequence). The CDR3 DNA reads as TGTGCCAGCAGCTTTCCCATCGGACTACAGGCTTTCAATGAGCAGTTCTTC. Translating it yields CASSFPIGLQAFNEQFF.

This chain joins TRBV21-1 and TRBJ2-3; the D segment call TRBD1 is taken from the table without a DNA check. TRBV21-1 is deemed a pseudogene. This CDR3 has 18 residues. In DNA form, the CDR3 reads TGTGCCAGCAGCAAAGTCAAAACCCGGGACAGGGGGTCAGATACGCAGTATTTT. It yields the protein CASSKVKTRDRGSDTQYF.

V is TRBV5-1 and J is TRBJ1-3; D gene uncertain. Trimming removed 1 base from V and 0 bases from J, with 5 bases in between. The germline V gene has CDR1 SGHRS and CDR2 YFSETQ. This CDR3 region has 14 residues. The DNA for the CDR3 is TGCGCCAGCAGCTTGACAGACTCTGGAAACACCATATATTTT. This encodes CASSLTDSGNTIYF.

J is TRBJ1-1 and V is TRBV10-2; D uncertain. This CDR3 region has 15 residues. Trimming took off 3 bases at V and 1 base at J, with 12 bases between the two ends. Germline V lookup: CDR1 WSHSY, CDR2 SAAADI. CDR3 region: CASSDPGEGNTEAFF. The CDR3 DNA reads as TGCGCCAGCAGTGACCCTGGGGAGGGGAACACTGAAGCTTTCTTT.

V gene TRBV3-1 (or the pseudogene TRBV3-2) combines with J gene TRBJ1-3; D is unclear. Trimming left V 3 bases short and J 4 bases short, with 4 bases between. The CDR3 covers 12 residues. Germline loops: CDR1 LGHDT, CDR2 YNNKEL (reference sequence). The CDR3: CASSHGGNTIYF. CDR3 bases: TGTGCCAGCAGCCACGGGGGAAACACCATATATTTT.

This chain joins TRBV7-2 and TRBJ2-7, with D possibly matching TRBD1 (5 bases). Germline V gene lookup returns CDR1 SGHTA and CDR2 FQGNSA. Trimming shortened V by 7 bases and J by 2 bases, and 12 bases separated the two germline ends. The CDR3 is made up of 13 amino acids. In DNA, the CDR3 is TGTGCCAGCAAATTAACAGGTGCCTACGAGCAGTACTTC. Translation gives CASKLTGAYEQYF.

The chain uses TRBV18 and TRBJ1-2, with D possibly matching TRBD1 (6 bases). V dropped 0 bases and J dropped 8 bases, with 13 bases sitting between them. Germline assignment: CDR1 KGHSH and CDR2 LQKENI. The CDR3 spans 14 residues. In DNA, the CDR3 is TGTGCCAGCTCACCACCGTTGGCAGGGGAAGGCTACACCTTC. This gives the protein CASSPPLAGEGYTF. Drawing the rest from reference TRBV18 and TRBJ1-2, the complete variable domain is NAGVMQNPRHLVRRRGQEARLRCSPMKGHSHVYWYRQLPEEGLKFMVYLQKENIIDESGMPKERFSAEFPKEGPSILRIQQVVRGDSAAYFCASSPPLAGEGYTFGSGTRLTVV.

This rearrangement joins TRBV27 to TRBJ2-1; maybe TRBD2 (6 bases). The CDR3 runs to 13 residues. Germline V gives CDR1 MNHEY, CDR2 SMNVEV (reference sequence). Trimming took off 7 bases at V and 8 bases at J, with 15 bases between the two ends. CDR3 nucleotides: TGTGCCAGCACCCGGTCATGGGGGGATGAGCAGTTCTTC. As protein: CASTRSWGDEQFF.

The DNA for the CDR3 is TGCGCCAGCAGAACAATCGGGAGCGGCACCGGGGAGCTGTTTTTT. The encoded protein is CASRTIGSGTGELFF. The V and J genes are TRBV4-1 and TRBJ2-2, with TRBD2 as a possible D gene (6 bases). The germline V and J ends were trimmed by 6 bases and 4 bases, with 15 bases remaining between them. The CDR3 sequence is 15 residues long. CDR1 MGHRA and CDR2 YSYEKL come from the germline V gene.

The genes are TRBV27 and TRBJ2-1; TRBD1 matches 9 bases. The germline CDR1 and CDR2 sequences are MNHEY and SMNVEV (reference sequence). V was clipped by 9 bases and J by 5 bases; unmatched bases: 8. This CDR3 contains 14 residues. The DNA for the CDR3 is TGTGCCAGAAGCGGAACAGGGGGCCACAATGAGCAGTTCTTC. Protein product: CARSGTGGHNEQFF.

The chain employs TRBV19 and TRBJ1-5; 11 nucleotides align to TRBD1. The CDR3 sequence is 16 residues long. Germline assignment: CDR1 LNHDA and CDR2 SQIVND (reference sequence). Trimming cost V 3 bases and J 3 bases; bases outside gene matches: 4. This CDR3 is CASSMGDRGTNQPQHF. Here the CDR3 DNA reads TGTGCCAGTAGTATGGGGGACAGGGGGACCAATCAGCCCCAGCATTTT.

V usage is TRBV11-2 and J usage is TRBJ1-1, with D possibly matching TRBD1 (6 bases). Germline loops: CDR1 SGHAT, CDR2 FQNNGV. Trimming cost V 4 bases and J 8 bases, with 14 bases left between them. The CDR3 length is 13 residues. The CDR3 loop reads CASSSGLTGEAFF. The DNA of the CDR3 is TGTGCCAGCAGCTCCGGCCTCACAGGGGAAGCTTTCTTT.

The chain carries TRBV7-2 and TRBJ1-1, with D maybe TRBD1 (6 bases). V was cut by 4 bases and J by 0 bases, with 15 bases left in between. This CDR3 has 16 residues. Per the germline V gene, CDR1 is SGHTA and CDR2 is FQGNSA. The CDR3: CASSSTVTGLNTEAFF. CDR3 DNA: TGTGCCAGCAGCTCAACCGTTACAGGGCTGAACACTGAAGCTTTCTTT.